This TCR beta chain was identified during a study of T-cell reconstitution after alpha-beta-depleted transplantation in children (TCRdb year 2016). At the level of the whole study: Using TCR repertoire profiling, the study followed T-cell immune reconstitution in a quantitative way in children after TCRalphabeta/CD19-depleted allogeneic hematopoietic cell transplantation. What the authors observed across the whole study: In some patients, high TCRbeta diversity at day 60 was attributed to recipient T cells and intrathymic progenitors that had survived conditioning. About two months after transplant, the apparently early recovery of alphabetaT-cell counts reportedly depended on just several hundred clones that had expanded rapidly and came from non-depleted graft cells. The frequencies of hyperexpanded clones fell over the following months, and after one year, T-cell counts and TCRbeta diversity were mostly attributed to newly produced T cells.

Library preparation employed PCR. Sequencer: Illumina HiSeq 2500. TCR libraries were prepared with molecular barcoding, using unique molecular identifiers to normalize TCRbeta repertoire quantification. The raw public data were reprocessed by TCRdb itself: fastp quality trimming at Q25, MiXCR clonotype calling, in-frame beta chains only. Under each unique CDR3 protein, matching rows form one entry showing the most common genes and DNA. Present in this sample are 200,000 to 250,000 distinct CDR3 sequences, approximately 24% of which were seen just once. The ten largest clones represent about 4.8% of the sample. V gives up 5 bases and J gives up 4 bases, and the segment between their germline ends measures 15 bases. CDR1 and CDR2 (GTSNPN, SVGIG) derive from the germline V gene (reference sequence). Inclusive of the bounding cysteine and phenylalanine, the CDR3 is 14 residues long. Only CDR3 DNA remains: 42 bases, in frame from the first base.

The treatment or condition label corresponds to: allogeneic hematopoietic cell transplantation with graft depleted of TCRalphabeta T cells and CD19 B cells. TCRalphabeta/CD19-depleted allogeneic hematopoietic cell grafts were given to the transplant recipients, all of whom were children. A few counts support this clonotype. No cognate antigen has been identified for it. Per-nucleotide qualities are absent, and no much larger clonotype sits a single base away. This receptor chain uses TRBV30 and TRBJ2-1, with the D call tentatively TRBD1 or TRBD2, each fitting 5 bases. This clonotype was obtained from a female patient aged 2-9 years who had a stem cell transplant for congenital amegakaryocytic thrombocytopenia, so the T cells may come from the graft donor. Sequencing was performed on PBMCs, mostly from graft donor cells, taken 360 days after TCRalphabeta/CD19-depleted stem cell transplant. The CDR3 is CAWDPGTDYNEQFF. The sequence in DNA is TGTGCCTGGGACCCCGGGACGGATTACAATGAGCAGTTCTTC.